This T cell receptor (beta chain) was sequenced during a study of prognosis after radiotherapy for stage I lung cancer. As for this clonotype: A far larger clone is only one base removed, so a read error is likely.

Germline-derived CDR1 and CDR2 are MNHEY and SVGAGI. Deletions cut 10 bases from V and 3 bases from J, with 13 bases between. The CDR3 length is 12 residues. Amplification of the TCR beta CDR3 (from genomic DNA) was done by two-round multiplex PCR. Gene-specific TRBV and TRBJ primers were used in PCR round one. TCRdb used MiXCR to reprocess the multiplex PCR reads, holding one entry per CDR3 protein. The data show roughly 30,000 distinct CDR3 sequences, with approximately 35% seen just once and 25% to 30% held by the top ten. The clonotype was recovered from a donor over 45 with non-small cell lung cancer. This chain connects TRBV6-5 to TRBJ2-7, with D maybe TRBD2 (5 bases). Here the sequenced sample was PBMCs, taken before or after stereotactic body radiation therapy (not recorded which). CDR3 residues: CAIGKKIYEQYF. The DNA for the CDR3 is TGTGCCATCGGGAAGAAGATCTACGAGCAGTACTTC.